Sequencing of this TCR beta chain was carried out in a study of cytomegalovirus exposure and HLA in healthy donors. Here immunoSEQ multiplex PCR was the method, and the copy in TCRdb shows in-frame clones only, minus some. The table records 150,000 to 250,000 clones, about 79% of them present only once. This clone was recorded once. V shed 1 base, J shed 5 bases, and the junction held 9 bases outside the gene matches. CDR1 SGHVS and CDR2 FQNEAQ come from the germline V gene. There are 16 residues in the CDR3. Sequences were obtained from PBMCs. The receptor comes from a woman aged 25-40 years in good health and CMV-seropositive. The chain has TRBV7-8 and TRBJ2-7; 9 positions match TRBD2. The CDR3 coding sequence is TGTGCCAGCAGCTTAGTTTTAGCGGGAGACTTTAACGAGCAGTACTTC. Amino acids: CASSLVLAGDFNEQYF.